The 8 T cell receptor beta chains reported below all come from one sample, sequenced in a study of shared clonotypes between healthy human individuals. Libraries were prepared by immunoSEQ multiplex PCR; TCRdb keeps only in-frame clonotypes and omits some of them. The table shows approximately 2,000,000 clones, with under 95% occurring only once. The sequenced material came from naive CD4+ T cells from PBMCs. Regarding subset: CD45RA+ positively selected. All receptors derive from a man younger than 35 in good health. Some clones in this sample may be carry-over from other donors' samples.

This chain joins TRBV6-5 and TRBJ2-7; D not resolved. The germline V gene has CDR1 MNHEY and CDR2 SVGAGI. The V end lost 5 bases, the J end lost 0 bases, and 5 bases lay between the germline ends. This CDR3 region has 12 residues. CDR3 sequence: CASSSRSYEQYF. The DNA of the CDR3 is TGTGCCAGCAGTAGTCGCTCCTACGAGCAGTACTTC.

Points on this clone: The same CDR3 is also encoded by other DNA sequences in this sample. The V gene is TRBV28, the J gene TRBJ2-5; D unclear. The CDR3 runs to 12 residues. V lost 4 bases, J lost 4 bases, and 7 bases lay in between. Germline CDR1 MDHEN, CDR2 SYDVKM. CDR3 protein: CASSSSRETQYF. CDR3 nucleotide sequence: TGTGCCAGCAGTTCCTCGAGAGAGACCCAGTACTTC.

This chain links TRBV28 with TRBJ1-1; TRBD1 aligns across 9 bases. V shed 3 bases and J 0 bases; nucleotides not matched to a gene: 11. The CDR3 length is 18 residues. Looked up from germline, CDR1 is MDHEN and CDR2 is SYDVKM. The CDR3 DNA reads as TGTGCCAGCAGTTTTGGAGTCGGGACAGGGCTCATGAACACTGAAGCTTTCTTT. Translation: CASSFGVGTGLMNTEAFF.

J is TRBJ1-1 and V is TRBV6-5; maybe TRBD1 (5 bases). CDR3 size: 11 residues. The germline gives CDR1 MNHEY, CDR2 SVGAGI. The V end lost 4 bases, the J end lost 10 bases, and 10 bases lay between the germline ends. This CDR3 reads CASSSRGGAFF. The CDR3 DNA is TGTGCCAGCAGTTCGAGGGGCGGAGCTTTCTTT.

V usage is TRBV25-1 and J usage is TRBJ2-7; 8 nucleotides line up with TRBD1. Trimming at V came to 3 bases and at J to 4 bases, leaving 8 bases not matched to a gene. Germline CDR1 and CDR2: MGHDK and SYGVNS. There are 15 residues in the CDR3. In DNA form, the CDR3 reads TGTGCCAGCAGTGATACCCGGACAGGGCCTTACGAGCAGTACTTC. Protein product: CASSDTRTGPYEQYF.

CDR3 sequence reads: CASSKAGQTNTEAFF. The CDR3 DNA reads as TGCGCCAGCAGTAAGGCGGGACAGACAAACACTGAAGCTTTCTTT. The rearrangement links TRBV5-1 to TRBJ1-1; the match to TRBD1 covers 7 bases. The CDR3 loop spans 15 amino acids. The germline V gene has CDR1 SGHRS and CDR2 YFSETQ. V lost 5 bases, J lost 2 bases, and 9 bases stayed unmatched. The full variable domain, completed using reference TRBV5-1 and TRBJ1-1, is KAGVTQTPRYLIKTRGQQVTLSCSPISGHRSVSWYQQTPGQGLQFLFEYFSETQRNKGNFPGRFSGRQFSNSRSEMNVSTLELGDSALYLCASSKAGQTNTEAFFGQGTRLTVV.

This clone was seen only a few times. The chain combines TRBV6-1 with TRBJ1-1; D remains ambiguous. Trimming pared 8 bases from V and 3 bases from J, leaving 7 bases between. CDR3 size: 11 residues. Germline CDR1 MNHNS, CDR2 SASEGT. The CDR3 reads CASLDYTEAFF. Written as DNA, the CDR3 is TGTGCCAGCCTGGACTACACTGAAGCTTTCTTT.

The chain recombines TRBV11-2 with TRBJ1-4; D is perhaps TRBD1 (6 bases). V was pared by 2 bases and J by 5 bases, with 9 bases between. CDR1 SGHAT and CDR2 FQNNGV come from the germline V gene. The CDR3 loop spans 14 amino acids. The CDR3 reads CASSLHQGNEKLFF. CDR3 DNA sequence: TGTGCCAGCAGCTTACACCAGGGGAATGAAAAACTGTTTTTT.